This passage covers 22 T cell receptor beta chains from one sample sequenced in a study of beta chain features in type 1 diabetes. Sequencing targeted expressed TCRB transcripts, as all isolated RNA had been reverse transcribed. Repertoires were generated with immunoSEQ multiplex PCR, while TCRdb's copy carries only in-frame clones and drops some. Of about 340,000 clones listed, less than 9.5% are singletons. The sequencing sample was made of central memory CD4+ T cells from blood. The receptors derive from a woman between 18 and 30 years old in good health.

Only a few counts were recorded for this clone. The chain recombines TRBV5-1 with TRBJ2-6; perhaps TRBD1 as D (5 bases). CDR3 length: 15 amino acids. The germline V gene encodes CDR1 SGHRS and CDR2 YFSETQ. V shed 7 bases and J shed 0 bases, with 11 bases lying between them. CDR3 sequence: CASSPGNSGANVLTF. The CDR3 DNA is TGCGCCAGCTCCCCAGGGAACTCTGGGGCCAACGTCCTGACTTTC.

This clone occurred many times. The rearrangement links TRBV5-1 to TRBJ2-7; tentatively, D is TRBD1 (7 bases). The CDR3 is 15 amino acids. V was clipped by 4 bases and J by 6 bases, with 20 bases between them. Germline CDR1 is SGHRS and CDR2 is YFSETQ. The CDR3 DNA reads TGCGCCAGCAGCCCCAGGGGGGAAATTGGATCCGAGCAGTACTTC. This translates into CASSPRGEIGSEQYF.

This clone was counted between two and nine times. This sequence joins TRBV7-8 and TRBJ1-5; TRBD1 might be the D (5 bases). CDR1 is SGHVS and CDR2 is FQNEAQ in the germline V gene. Trimming took off 5 bases at V and 6 bases at J, with 20 bases between the two ends. The length of the CDR3 is 16 residues. The CDR3 nucleotides are TGTGCCAGCAGCAAAAGGGTCGTCGGGGCAATTCAGCCCCAGCATTTT. Encoded protein: CASSKRVVGAIQPQHF. The full variable domain, in which reference TRBV7-8 and TRBJ1-5 provide the parts outside the CDR3, is GAGVSQSPRYKVAKRGQDVALRCDPISGHVSLFWYQQALGQGPEFLTYFQNEAQLDKSGLPSDRFFAERPEGSVSTLKIQRTQQEDSAVYLCASSKRVVGAIQPQHFGDGTRLSIL.

J is TRBJ2-7 and V is TRBV4-2, with D possibly called TRBD1 or TRBD2 (6 bases each). This CDR3 is built from 16 residues. Germline loops: CDR1 LGHNA, CDR2 YNFKEQ. V was cut by 0 bases and J by 3 bases, with 15 bases left in between. The chain's CDR3 is CASSQDSGGPFYEQYF. The CDR3 DNA sequence: TGTGCCAGCAGCCAAGATTCCGGGGGCCCTTTCTACGAGCAGTACTTC.

The rearrangement links TRBV7-9 to TRBJ1-4; D remains ambiguous. V was cut by 1 base and J by 5 bases, with 5 bases left in between. Germline V lookup: CDR1 SEHNR, CDR2 FQNEAQ (reference sequence). This CDR3 has 13 residues. CDR3 nucleotides: TGTGCCAGCAGCTTAGTCGGGAATGAAAAACTGTTTTTT. Encoded protein: CASSLVGNEKLFF.

The sample holds a few counts of this clone. This rearrangement joins TRBV5-1 to TRBJ1-4; D call uncertain. Germline V lookup: CDR1 SGHRS, CDR2 YFSETQ. This CDR3 is built from 13 residues. Trimming cost V 5 bases and J 12 bases, with 17 bases left between them. The CDR3 DNA reads as TGCGCCAGCAGACCGGGAGTTAGTGGAGAACTGTTTTTT. Protein: CASRPGVSGELFF.

Concerning this clone: The sample carries other DNA sequences with the same CDR3. J is TRBJ2-5 and V is TRBV27, with D uncertain. Germline loops: CDR1 MNHEY, CDR2 SMNVEV (reference sequence). This CDR3 has 12 amino acids. V was pared by 6 bases and J by 4 bases, with 9 bases between. The CDR3 protein is CASRGPGETQYF. CDR3 bases: TGTGCCAGCAGGGGCCCGGGAGAGACCCAGTACTTC.

This clone has more than one count but fewer than ten. The gene calls are TRBV27 and TRBJ2-7, with a weak D call TRBD2 (6 bases). The CDR3 has 14 amino acids. Trimming removed 6 bases from V and 6 bases from J, with 18 bases in between. CDR1 is MNHEY and CDR2 is SMNVEV in the germline V gene (reference sequence). The CDR3 coding sequence is TGTGCCAGCAGGCCCACTAGCTCGGGAGCCGAGCAGTACTTC. Translating it yields CASRPTSSGAEQYF.

This clone was seen at least ten times. This specimen includes other DNA sequences encoding the same CDR3. V is TRBV6-1 and J is TRBJ1-5, with D uncertain. Trimming stripped 2 bases from V and 7 bases from J, with 12 bases between. CDR3 length equals 14 residues. Germline V gene lookup returns CDR1 MNHNS and CDR2 SASEGT. CDR3 residues: CASSESGSDQPQHF. Here the CDR3 DNA reads TGTGCCAGCAGTGAAAGCGGATCGGACCAGCCCCAGCATTTT.

This rearrangement joins TRBV29-1 to TRBJ2-5, with 8 bases matching TRBD2. The DNA end favors TRBJ2-7, so the J call may be wrong. CDR1 SQVTM and CDR2 ANQGSEA come from the germline V gene. The CDR3 has 16 amino acids. The CDR3 region has the DNA TGCAGCGTTGAAGATAGGGCCCTAGCGGGCTCCTACGAGCAGTACTTC. It specifies CSVEDRALAGSYEQYF.

This clone has just a few counts. V usage is TRBV5-4 and J usage is TRBJ2-2; TRBD2 aligns across 11 bases. The J segment lost 4 bases and the V segment lost 4 bases, leaving 6 bases of the junction unmatched. The CDR3 length is 16 residues. Germline loops: CDR1 SGHNT, CDR2 YYREEE (reference sequence). As DNA, the CDR3 is TGTGCCAGCAGCGAGGGACTAGCGGTACTCACCGGGGAGCTGTTTTTT. It encodes CASSEGLAVLTGELFF.

The CDR3 DNA is TGTGCCAGCAGTCGGTGGAGAGGCACTGAAGCTTTCTTT. This gives the protein CASSRWRGTEAFF. The rearrangement joins TRBV6-5 to TRBJ1-1; D not resolved. Trimming took off 5 bases at V and 4 bases at J, with 11 bases between the two ends. Germline V CDR1 and CDR2: MNHEY, SVGAGI. This CDR3 is 13 amino acids long.

J is TRBJ2-2 and V is TRBV9, with TRBD2 identical over 12 bases. Germline V gene lookup returns CDR1 SGDLS and CDR2 YYNGEE. V trimming: 1 base; J trimming: 6 bases; junction bases outside the gene matches: 1. The CDR3 has 15 amino acids. The CDR3 DNA sequence: TGTGCCAGCAGCGTAACTAGCGGGAGGCCCGGGGAGCTGTTTTTT. Translating gives CASSVTSGRPGELFF.

This clone turned up a few times. The chain employs TRBV28 and TRBJ1-1; the D gene is possibly TRBD1 (5 bases). The germline V gene has CDR1 MDHEN and CDR2 SYDVKM. Trimming cost V 3 bases and J 10 bases, with 12 bases left between them. There are 12 residues in the CDR3. Here the CDR3 reads CASSLMAGTAFF. For the CDR3, the DNA is TGTGCCAGCAGTTTGATGGCGGGGACAGCTTTCTTT.

This clone has just a few counts. The chain links TRBV7-2 to TRBJ2-2, with D possibly matching TRBD2 (5 bases). This CDR3 is 12 amino acids long. The germline V gene encodes CDR1 SGHTA and CDR2 FQGNSA. Trimming shortened V by 4 bases and J by 5 bases, and 5 bases separated the two germline ends. The CDR3 sequence is CASSSGTGELFF. The CDR3 nucleotides are TGTGCCAGCAGCTCGGGGACCGGGGAGCTGTTTTTT.

This chain uses TRBV5-1 with TRBJ1-4, with D tentatively TRBD1 (5 bases). Trimming took off 3 bases at V and 0 bases at J, with 9 bases between the two ends. This CDR3 region has 15 residues. Germline V gene data show CDR1 as SGHRS and CDR2 as YFSETQ. Here the CDR3 DNA reads TGCGCCAGCAGCTCAGGGATAACAACTAATGAAAAACTGTTTTTT. It specifies CASSSGITTNEKLFF.

This clone was seen a handful of times. Other nucleotide sequences from this sample produce the same CDR3. This rearrangement joins TRBV7-2 to TRBJ2-5; maybe TRBD1 (6 bases). V dropped 4 bases and J dropped 2 bases, with 8 bases sitting between them. The CDR3 contains 13 residues. The germline CDR1 and CDR2 sequences are SGHTA and FQGNSA. The chain's CDR3 is CASSSDRQETQYF. As DNA, the CDR3 is TGTGCCAGCAGCTCCGACAGGCAAGAGACCCAGTACTTC.

This clone was counted only a few times. CDR3 loop: CASSQGYTGELFF. As DNA, the CDR3 is TGCGCCAGCAGCCAAGGCTACACCGGGGAGCTGTTTTTT. The genes are TRBV4-1 and TRBJ2-2; unclear D gene. Germline V gives CDR1 MGHRA, CDR2 YSYEKL. The CDR3 is 13 residues long. V shed 1 base and J shed 3 bases, with 3 bases lying between them.

The chain employs TRBV6-1 and TRBJ2-5; D is possibly TRBD1 (6 bases). This CDR3 is built from 12 residues. Germline V gene sequence: CDR1 MNHNS, CDR2 SASEGT. V lost 7 bases to trimming and J lost 4 bases, with 10 bases between them. CDR3 region: CASTNRVETQYF. As DNA, the CDR3 is TGTGCCAGCACTAACAGGGTAGAGACCCAGTACTTC.

This chain links TRBV27 with TRBJ2-7, with D uncertain. The germline V gene has CDR1 MNHEY and CDR2 SMNVEV (reference sequence). This CDR3 is built from 15 residues. The ends were cut back, 2 bases at V and 5 bases at J, with 16 bases in the middle. CDR3 amino acids: CASSLAASISNEQYF. CDR3 coding DNA: TGTGCCAGCAGTTTAGCGGCTAGTATCTCTAACGAGCAGTACTTC.

This clone has only a few counts. The chain combines TRBV9 with TRBJ1-1; maybe TRBD1 (5 bases). Looked up from germline, CDR1 is SGDLS and CDR2 is YYNGEE. The length of the CDR3 is 15 residues. The V and J ends lost 5 bases and 4 bases respectively, with 18 bases between them. CDR3 nucleotide sequence: TGTGCCAGCAGGTTCGTACAAACAGGCTCCACTGAAGCTTTCTTT. This sequence encodes CASRFVQTGSTEAFF.

The gene calls are TRBV7-9 and TRBJ2-7, with TRBD2 identical over 7 bases. With 5 bases clipped from V and 4 bases from J, the junction kept 11 bases outside the gene matches. Looked up from germline, CDR1 is SEHNR and CDR2 is FQNEAQ (reference sequence). The CDR3 totals 15 residues. The CDR3: CASSPGGPRWYEQYF. The DNA for the CDR3 is TGTGCCAGCAGCCCGGGGGGACCCCGGTGGTACGAGCAGTACTTC.